These 7 T cell receptor beta chains were sequenced from one sample in a study of T cells in women clearing cervical HPV infection. The method was immunoSEQ multiplex PCR; TCRdb's version includes in-frame clones alone and lacks a portion of them. The sample table sets out about 20,000 clones. The material sequenced was blood buffy coat. Receptor source: a woman aged 18 to 75 with a cervical HPV16 infection that either progressed to CIN3+ or cleared (not recorded which).

Points on this clone: The CDR3 goes on 3 residues after the read ends, and that part is filled in from the germline J gene. The gene calls are TRBV13 and TRBJ2-1; D not certain. The CDR3 length is 13 residues. The germline gives CDR1 PRHDT, CDR2 FYEKMQ (reference sequence). V shed 2 bases and J shed 7 bases, with 9 bases lying between them. The CDR3 here is CASSLHSLNEQFF. CDR3 DNA (partial): TGTGCCAGCAGCTTACACAGCCTGAATGAG.

With regard to this clone: The read gets to within 3 residues of the CDR3 end, and the germline J gene fills in the rest. The chain uses TRBV19 and TRBJ2-5; 8 nucleotides agree with TRBD1. Losses at the gene ends were 8 bases for V and 5 bases for J; bases not matched to a gene: 13. The germline gives CDR1 LNHDA, CDR2 SQIVND (reference sequence). This CDR3 has 15 residues. The sequenced part of the CDR3 DNA is TGTGCCAGTTCCTTGACAGGGGAGGTCGCGGAGACC. Translation: CASSLTGEVAET. The whole CDR3 is CASSLTGEVAETQYF. The full variable domain, in which reference TRBV19 and TRBJ2-5 provide the parts outside the CDR3, is DGGITQSPKYLFRKEGQNVTLSCEQNLNHDAMYWYRQDPGQGLRLIYYSQIVNDFQKGDIAEGYSVSREKKESFPLTVTSAQKNPTAFYLCASSLTGEVAETQYFGPGTRLLVL.

To note about this clone: The missing CDR3 end, 3 residues past where the read stops, is filled in from the germline J gene. The rearrangement links TRBV19 to TRBJ1-4; possible D gene TRBD1, 5 bases. CDR1 LNHDA and CDR2 SQIVND come from the germline V gene (reference sequence). The CDR3 loop spans 15 amino acids. Partial CDR3 DNA: TGTGCCAGTAGTATAGAAAACTCTGGGGCCAACGTA. It translates to CASSIENSGANV. The whole CDR3 region reads CASSIENSGANVLFF.

Concerning this clone itself: The read halts 3 residues ahead of the CDR3 end, with the missing end drawn from the germline J gene. The rearrangement links TRBV30 to TRBJ2-4; D unclear. CDR3 size: 13 residues. Germline CDR1 is GTSNPN and CDR2 is SVGIG (reference sequence). This CDR3 is CAWSVTRYYGQYF. The CDR3 DNA, read in part, is TGTGCCTGGAGTGTCACCCGATACTATGGT.

About this clone itself: The read falls 3 residues short of the CDR3 end, and the missing part is taken from the germline J gene. J is TRBJ2-2 and V is TRBV7-3; 7 bases align to TRBD1. Germline V gene data show CDR1 as SGHTA and CDR2 as FQGTGA. The CDR3 consists of 15 residues. The CDR3 sequence is CASSLKKGAGSPLFF. Partial CDR3 DNA: TGTGCCAGCAGCTTAAAAAAGGGGGCAGGTTCACCG.

In the case of this clone: Sequencing ends 3 residues short of the CDR3 end; the germline J gene provides the rest. This rearrangement joins TRBV6-2 or TRBV6-3 to TRBJ2-3; no reliable D call. The CDR3 has 13 amino acids. Germline-derived CDR1 and CDR2 are MNHEY and SVGEGT. CDR3: CASSYSKIEPQYF. The CDR3 bases that were read are TGTGCCAGCAGTTACTCGAAGATCGAGCCG.

CDR3 DNA (partial): TGTGCCTGGAACCGAGACAGGGACTATGGC. Protein product: CAWNRDRDYG. The CDR3 in full is CAWNRDRDYGYTF. This rearrangement joins TRBV30 to TRBJ1-2, with 7 nucleotides matching TRBD1. Read sequence stops 3 residues before the CDR3 end, and the germline J gene provides the missing end. Germline V gene sequence: CDR1 GTSNPN, CDR2 SVGIG (reference sequence). The CDR3 spans 13 residues. V lost 4 bases, J lost 3 bases, and 5 bases stayed unmatched.